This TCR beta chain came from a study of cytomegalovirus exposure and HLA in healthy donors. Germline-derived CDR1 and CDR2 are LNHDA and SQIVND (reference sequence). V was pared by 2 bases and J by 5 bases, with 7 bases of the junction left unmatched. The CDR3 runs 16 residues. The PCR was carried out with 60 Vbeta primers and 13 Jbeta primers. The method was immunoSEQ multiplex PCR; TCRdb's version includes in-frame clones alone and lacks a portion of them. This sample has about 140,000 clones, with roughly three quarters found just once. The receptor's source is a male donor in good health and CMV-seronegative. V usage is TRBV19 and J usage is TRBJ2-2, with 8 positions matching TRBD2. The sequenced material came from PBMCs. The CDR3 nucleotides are TGTGCCAGTAGTATAATCCCGGGGGGGCGTACCGGGGAGCTGTTTTTT. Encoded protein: CASSIIPGGRTGELFF.